This TCR beta chain was captured in a study of cytomegalovirus exposure and HLA in healthy donors. This CDR3 spans 18 amino acids. Per the germline V gene, CDR1 is MDHEN and CDR2 is SYDVKM. Between the trimmed V and J ends, which lost 5 bases and 3 bases, there was a span of 23 bases. Repertoires were generated with immunoSEQ multiplex PCR, while TCRdb's copy carries only in-frame clones and drops some. The sample records 75,000 to 95,000 clones, roughly 96% being singletons. The receptor's source is a man between 18 and 35 years old in good health and CMV-seronegative. The chain carries TRBV28 and TRBJ1-3; D uncertain. Source material: PBMCs. The CDR3, as DNA: TGTGCCAGCAGTACTAAGCGGGTCCCCACCGCAGGTGGAAACACCATATATTTT. Protein: CASSTKRVPTAGGNTIYF.